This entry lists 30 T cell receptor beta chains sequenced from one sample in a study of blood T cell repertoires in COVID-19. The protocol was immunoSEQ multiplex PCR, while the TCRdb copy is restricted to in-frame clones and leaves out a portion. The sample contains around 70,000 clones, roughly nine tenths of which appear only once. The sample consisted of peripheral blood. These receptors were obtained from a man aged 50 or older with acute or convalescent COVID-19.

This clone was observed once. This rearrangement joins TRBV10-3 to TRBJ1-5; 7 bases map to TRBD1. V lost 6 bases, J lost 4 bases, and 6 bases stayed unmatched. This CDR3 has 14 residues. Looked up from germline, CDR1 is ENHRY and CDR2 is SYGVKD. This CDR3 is CAIRDGTANQPQHF. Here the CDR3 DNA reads TGTGCCATCAGAGACGGGACAGCGAATCAGCCCCAGCATTTT.

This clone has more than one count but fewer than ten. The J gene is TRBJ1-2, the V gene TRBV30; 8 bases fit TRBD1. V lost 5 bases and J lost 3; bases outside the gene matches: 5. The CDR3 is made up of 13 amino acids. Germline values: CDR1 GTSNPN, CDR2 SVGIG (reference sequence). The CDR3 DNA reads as TGTGCCTGGGGCCGGGACAGGCACTATGGCTACACCTTC. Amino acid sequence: CAWGRDRHYGYTF.

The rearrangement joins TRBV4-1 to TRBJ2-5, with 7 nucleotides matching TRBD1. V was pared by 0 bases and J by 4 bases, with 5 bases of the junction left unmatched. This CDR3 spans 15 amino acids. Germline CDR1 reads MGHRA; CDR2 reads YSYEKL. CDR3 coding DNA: TGCGCCAGCAGCCAAGACGACAGGGATGGAGAGACCCAGTACTTC. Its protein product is CASSQDDRDGETQYF.

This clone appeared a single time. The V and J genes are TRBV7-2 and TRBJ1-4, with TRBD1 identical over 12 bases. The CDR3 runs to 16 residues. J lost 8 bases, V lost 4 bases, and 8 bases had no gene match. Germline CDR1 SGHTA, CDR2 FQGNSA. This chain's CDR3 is CASSSGTGGYNEKLFF. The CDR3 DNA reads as TGTGCCAGCAGCTCCGGGACAGGGGGCTATAACGAAAAACTGTTTTTT.

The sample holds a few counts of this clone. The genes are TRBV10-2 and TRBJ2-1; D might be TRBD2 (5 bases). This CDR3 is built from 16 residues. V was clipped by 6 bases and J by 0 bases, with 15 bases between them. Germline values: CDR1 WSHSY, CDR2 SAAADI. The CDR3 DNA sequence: TGCGCCAGCAGCGGTTATCTAGCCGGCTCCTACAATGAGCAGTTCTTC. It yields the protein CASSGYLAGSYNEQFF.

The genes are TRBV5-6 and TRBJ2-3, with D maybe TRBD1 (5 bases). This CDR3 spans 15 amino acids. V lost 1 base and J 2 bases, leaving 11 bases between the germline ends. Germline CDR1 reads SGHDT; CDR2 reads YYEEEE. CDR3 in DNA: TGTGCCAGCAGCTTGCGCGCAGGGATCACAGATACGCAGTATTTT. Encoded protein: CASSLRAGITDTQYF.

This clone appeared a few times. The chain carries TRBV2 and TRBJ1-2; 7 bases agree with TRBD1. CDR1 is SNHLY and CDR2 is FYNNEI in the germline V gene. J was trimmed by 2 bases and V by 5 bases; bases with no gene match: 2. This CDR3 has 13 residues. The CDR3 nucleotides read TGTGCCAGCAGTATGACAGGGAACTATGGCTACACCTTC. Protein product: CASSMTGNYGYTF. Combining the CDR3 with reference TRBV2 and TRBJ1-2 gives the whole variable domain EPEVTQTPSHQVTQMGQEVILRCVPISNHLYFYWYRQILGQKVEFLVSFYNNEISEKSEIFDDQFSVERPDGSNFTLKIRSTKLEDSAMYFCASSMTGNYGYTFGSGTRLTVV.

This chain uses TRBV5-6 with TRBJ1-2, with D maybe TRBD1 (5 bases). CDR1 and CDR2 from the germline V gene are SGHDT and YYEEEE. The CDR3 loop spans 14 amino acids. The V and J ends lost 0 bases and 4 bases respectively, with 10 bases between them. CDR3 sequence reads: CASSLGTPTYGYTF. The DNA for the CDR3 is TGTGCCAGCAGCTTGGGGACACCTACCTATGGCTACACCTTC.

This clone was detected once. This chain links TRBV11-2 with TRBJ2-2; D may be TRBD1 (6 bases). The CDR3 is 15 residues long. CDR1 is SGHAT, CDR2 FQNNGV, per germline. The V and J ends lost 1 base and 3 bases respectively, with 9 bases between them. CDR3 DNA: TGTGCCAGCAGCTTAGCGGACAGCTACACCGGGGAGCTGTTTTTT. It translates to CASSLADSYTGELFF.

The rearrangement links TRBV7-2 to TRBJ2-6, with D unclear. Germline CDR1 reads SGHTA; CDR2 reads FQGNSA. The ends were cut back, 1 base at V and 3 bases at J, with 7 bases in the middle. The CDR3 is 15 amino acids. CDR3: CASSLVGDGANVLTF. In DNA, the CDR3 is TGTGCCAGCAGCTTAGTCGGAGATGGGGCCAACGTCCTGACTTTC.

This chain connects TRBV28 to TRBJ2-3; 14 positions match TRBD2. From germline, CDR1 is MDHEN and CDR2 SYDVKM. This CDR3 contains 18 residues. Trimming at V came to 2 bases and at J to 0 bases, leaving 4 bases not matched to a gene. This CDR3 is CASSLGLAGGTSTDTQYF. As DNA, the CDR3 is TGTGCCAGCAGTTTAGGACTAGCGGGAGGAACTAGCACAGATACGCAGTATTTT.

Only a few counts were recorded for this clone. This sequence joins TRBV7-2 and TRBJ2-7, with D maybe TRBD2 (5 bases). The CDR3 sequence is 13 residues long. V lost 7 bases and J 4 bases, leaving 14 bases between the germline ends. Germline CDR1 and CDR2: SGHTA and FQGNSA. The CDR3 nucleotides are TGTGCCAGCATCCCCGGGAATAGTTACGAGCAGTACTTC. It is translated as CASIPGNSYEQYF.

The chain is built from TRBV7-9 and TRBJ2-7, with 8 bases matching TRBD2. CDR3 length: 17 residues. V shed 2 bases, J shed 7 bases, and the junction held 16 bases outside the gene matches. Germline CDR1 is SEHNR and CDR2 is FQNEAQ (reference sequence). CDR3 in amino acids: CASSLFWSGGPIEEQYF. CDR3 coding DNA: TGTGCCAGCAGCTTATTTTGGTCGGGAGGGCCTATAGAGGAGCAGTACTTC.

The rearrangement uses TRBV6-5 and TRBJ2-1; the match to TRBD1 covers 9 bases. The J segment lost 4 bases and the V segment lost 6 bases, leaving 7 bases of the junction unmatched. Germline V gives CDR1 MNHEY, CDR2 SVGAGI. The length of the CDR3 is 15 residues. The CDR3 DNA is TGTGCCAGCAGAACCGGGACAGGGCAATACAATGAGCAGTTCTTC. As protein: CASRTGTGQYNEQFF.

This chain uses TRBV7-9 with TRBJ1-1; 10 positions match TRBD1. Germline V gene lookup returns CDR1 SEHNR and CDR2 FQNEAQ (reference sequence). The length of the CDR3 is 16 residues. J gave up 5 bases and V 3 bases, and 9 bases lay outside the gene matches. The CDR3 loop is CASSFSDRGLGTEAFF. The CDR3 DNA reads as TGTGCCAGCAGCTTCAGCGACAGGGGGCTGGGGACTGAAGCTTTCTTT.

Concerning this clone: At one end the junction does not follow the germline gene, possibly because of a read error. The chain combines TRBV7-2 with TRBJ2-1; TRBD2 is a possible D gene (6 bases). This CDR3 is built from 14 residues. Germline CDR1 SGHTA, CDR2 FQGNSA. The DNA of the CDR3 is TGTGCCAGCAGGGCCTGGGACTCCCACAATGAGCAGTTCTTC. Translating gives CASRAWDSHNEQFF.

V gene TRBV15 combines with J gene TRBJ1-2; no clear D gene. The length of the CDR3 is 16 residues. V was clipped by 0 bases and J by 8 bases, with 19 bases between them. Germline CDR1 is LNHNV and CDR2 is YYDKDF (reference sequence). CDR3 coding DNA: TGTGCCACCAGCAGAGAAATCGGACTGGCGTATTTCGGCTACACCTTC. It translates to CATSREIGLAYFGYTF. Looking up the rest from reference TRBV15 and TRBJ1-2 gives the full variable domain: DAMVIQNPRYQVTQFGKPVTLSCSQTLNHNVMYWYQQKSSQAPKLLFHYYDKDFNNEADTPDNFQSRRPNTSFCFLDIRSPGLGDTAMYLCATSREIGLAYFGYTFGSGTRLTVV.

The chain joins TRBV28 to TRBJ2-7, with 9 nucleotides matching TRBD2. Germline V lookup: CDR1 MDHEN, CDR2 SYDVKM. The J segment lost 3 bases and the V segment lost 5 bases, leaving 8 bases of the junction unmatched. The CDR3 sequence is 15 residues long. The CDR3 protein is CASSSASGNYYEQYF. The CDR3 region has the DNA TGTGCCAGCAGTAGCGCTAGCGGGAACTACTACGAGCAGTACTTC.

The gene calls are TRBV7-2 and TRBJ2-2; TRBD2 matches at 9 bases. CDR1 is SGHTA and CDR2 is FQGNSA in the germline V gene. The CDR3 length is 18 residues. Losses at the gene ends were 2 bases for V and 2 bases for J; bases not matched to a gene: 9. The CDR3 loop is CASSLFGPSGTNTGELFF. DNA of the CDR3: TGTGCCAGCAGCTTATTCGGTCCTAGCGGGACTAACACCGGGGAGCTGTTTTTT.

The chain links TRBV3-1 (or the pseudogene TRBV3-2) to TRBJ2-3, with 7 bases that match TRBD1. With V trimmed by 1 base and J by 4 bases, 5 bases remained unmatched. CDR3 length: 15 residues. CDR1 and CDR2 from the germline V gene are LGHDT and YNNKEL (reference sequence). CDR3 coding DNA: TGTGCCAGCAGCCAAGGGACAGGAAGGCCAGATACGCAGTATTTT. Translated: CASSQGTGRPDTQYF.

CDR3 loop: CASSFWASGGTDTQYF. The CDR3 DNA is TGTGCCAGCAGCTTTTGGGCTAGCGGGGGCACAGATACGCAGTATTTT. This chain links TRBV12-1 with TRBJ2-3; no check of the table's D call, TRBD2, against the DNA was made. TRBV12-1 is classified as a pseudogene. The CDR3 has 16 residues.

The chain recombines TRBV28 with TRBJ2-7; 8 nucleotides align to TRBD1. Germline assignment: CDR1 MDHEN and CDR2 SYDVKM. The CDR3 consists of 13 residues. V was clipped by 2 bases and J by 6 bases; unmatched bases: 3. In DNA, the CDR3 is TGTGCCAGCAGTTTAACCCAGGGGGCCGAGCAGTACTTC. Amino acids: CASSLTQGAEQYF.

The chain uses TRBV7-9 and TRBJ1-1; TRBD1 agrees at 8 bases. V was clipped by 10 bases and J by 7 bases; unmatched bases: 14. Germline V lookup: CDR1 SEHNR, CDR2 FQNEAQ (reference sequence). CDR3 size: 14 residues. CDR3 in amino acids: CATETGTGGSEAFF. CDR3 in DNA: TGTGCCACAGAGACCGGGACAGGAGGAAGTGAAGCTTTCTTT.

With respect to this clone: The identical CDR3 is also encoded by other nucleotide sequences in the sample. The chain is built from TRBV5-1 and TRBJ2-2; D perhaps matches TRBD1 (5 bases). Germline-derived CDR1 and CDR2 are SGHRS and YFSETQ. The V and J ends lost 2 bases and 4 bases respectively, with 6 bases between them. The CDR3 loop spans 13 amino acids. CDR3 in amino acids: CASSFQGTGELFF. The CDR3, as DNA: TGCGCCAGCAGCTTTCAGGGCACCGGGGAGCTGTTTTTT.

The CDR3 DNA follows: TGCGCCAGCAGTCTTGGGGACACCACAGATACGCAGTATTTT. Translating it yields CASSLGDTTDTQYF. The chain recombines TRBV5-1 with TRBJ2-3; a possible D gene is TRBD1 (6 bases). V was clipped by 5 bases and J by 2 bases, with 12 bases between them. Germline CDR1 is SGHRS and CDR2 is YFSETQ. This CDR3 spans 14 amino acids.

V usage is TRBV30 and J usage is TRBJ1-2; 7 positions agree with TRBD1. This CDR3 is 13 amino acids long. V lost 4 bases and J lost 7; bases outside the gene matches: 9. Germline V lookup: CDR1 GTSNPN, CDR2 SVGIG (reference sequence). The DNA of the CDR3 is TGTGCCTGGACCACCCAGGGGGTGAGTGGCTACACCTTC. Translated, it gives CAWTTQGVSGYTF.

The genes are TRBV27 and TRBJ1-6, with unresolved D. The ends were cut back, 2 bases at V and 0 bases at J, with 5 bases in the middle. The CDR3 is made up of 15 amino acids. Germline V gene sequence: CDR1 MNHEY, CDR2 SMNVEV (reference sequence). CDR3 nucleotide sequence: TGTGCCAGCAGTTTAGGGAGCTCCTATAATTCACCCCTCCACTTT. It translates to CASSLGSSYNSPLHF.

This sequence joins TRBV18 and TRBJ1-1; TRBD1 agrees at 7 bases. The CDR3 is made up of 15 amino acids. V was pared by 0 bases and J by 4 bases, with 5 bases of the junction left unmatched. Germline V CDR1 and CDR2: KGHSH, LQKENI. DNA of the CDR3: TGTGCCAGCTCACCACCGGAGGGGGCGCGCACTGAAGCTTTCTTT. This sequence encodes CASSPPEGARTEAFF.

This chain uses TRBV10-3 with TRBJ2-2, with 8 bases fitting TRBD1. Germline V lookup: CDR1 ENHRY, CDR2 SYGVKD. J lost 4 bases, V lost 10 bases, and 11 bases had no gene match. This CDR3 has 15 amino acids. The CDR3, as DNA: TGTGCCACCACGACAGGACAGGGTGGCACCGGGGAGCTGTTTTTT. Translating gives CATTTGQGGTGELFF.

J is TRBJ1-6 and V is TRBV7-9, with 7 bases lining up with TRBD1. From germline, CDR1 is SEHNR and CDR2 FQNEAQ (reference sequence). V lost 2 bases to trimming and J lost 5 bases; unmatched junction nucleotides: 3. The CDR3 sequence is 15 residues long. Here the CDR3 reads CASSLMTGNNSPLHF. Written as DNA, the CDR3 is TGTGCCAGCAGCTTAATGACAGGGAATAATTCACCCCTCCACTTT.